Listed below are T cell receptor beta chains from one sample, sequenced in a study of blood T cells in healthy people across ages. TCRdb re-called the 5' RACE reads through MiXCR, storing one row per CDR3 protein. The repertoire holds under 800,000 distinct CDR3 sequences, with over 20% as singletons. The sample comprised blood. All receptors come from a man aged 65 to 79 in good health. CDR3s include the opening cysteine and the closing phenylalanine or tryptophan. The D gene is left open where the match is weak. Where a row states a size, it is once, few, many or the class of an expanded clone; other rows omit it.

abundance	j_gene	v_gene	d_gene	CDR3aa	CDR3nt
few	TRBJ2-1	TRBV2	NA	CASGQQANEQFF	TGTGCCAGCGGTCAGCAGGCAAATGAGCAGTTCTTC
few	TRBJ1-2	TRBV2	NA	CASSELRTSGSGYTF	TGTGCCAGCAGTGAACTGCGGACGAGCGGTAGTGGCTACACCTTC
many	TRBJ2-2	TRBV20-1	NA	CSARAGDTGELFF	TGCAGTGCTAGAGCGGGAGACACCGGGGAGCTGTTTTTT
few	TRBJ1-2	TRBV20-1	NA	CSALTGLDGYTF	TGCAGTGCCCTGACAGGACTCGATGGCTACACCTTC
NA	TRBJ1-1	TRBV30	NA	CAWSAWERLNTEAFF	TGTGCCTGGAGTGCTTGGGAACGGCTGAACACTGAAGCTTTCTTT
few	TRBJ2-7	TRBV12-3/TRBV12-4	TRBD2	CASSFDLADYEQYF	TGTGCCAGCAGTTTCGATCTAGCGGACTACGAGCAGTACTTC
NA	TRBJ2-7	TRBV5-1	NA	CASSLLPGDYEQYF	TGCGCCAGCAGCCTCCTGCCAGGGGACTACGAGCAGTACTTC
NA	TRBJ2-2	TRBV20-1	NA	CSARDLTGTGELFF	TGCAGTGCTAGAGATCTCACGGGAACCGGGGAGCTGTTTTTT
NA	TRBJ2-7	TRBV27	TRBD2	CASSPGLAGYAGQYF	TGTGCCAGCAGTCCGGGACTAGCGGGATACGCGGGGCAGTACTTC
few	TRBJ1-4	TRBV7-9	NA	CASSPKGRDDEKLFF	TGTGCCAGCAGCCCCAAGGGTAGGGACGATGAAAAACTGTTTTTT
few	TRBJ2-7	TRBV7-2	NA	CASSLAMGNFYEQYF	TGTGCCAGCAGCTTAGCGATGGGGAACTTCTACGAGCAGTACTTC
NA	TRBJ2-2	TRBV14	TRBD2	CASSSVQRGFTGELFF	TGTGCCAGCAGCTCAGTCCAGCGGGGCTTCACCGGGGAGCTGTTTTTT
few	TRBJ1-4	TRBV4-3	NA	CASSQEKNPQGNEKLFF	TGCGCCAGCAGCCAAGAGAAAAACCCGCAGGGAAATGAAAAACTGTTTTTT
NA	TRBJ1-1	TRBV14	NA	CASSQVSGLYTEAFF	TGTGCCAGCAGCCAAGTCTCCGGGCTCTACACTGAAGCTTTCTTT
few	TRBJ2-1	TRBV25-1	TRBD2	CASSRLADLSYNEQFF	TGTGCCAGCAGTAGACTAGCGGATTTGTCCTACAATGAGCAGTTCTTC
NA	TRBJ2-7	TRBV10-3	NA	CAISEGDLQYF	TGTGCCATCAGTGAAGGGGACCTGCAGTACTTC
NA	TRBJ2-3	TRBV7-2	TRBD2	CASSLGLAGARSYF	TGTGCCAGCAGCTTAGGACTAGCGGGCGCTCGTTCGTATTTT
few	TRBJ2-2	TRBV7-3	NA	CASSLPGGELFF	TGTGCCAGCAGCCTCCCCGGCGGGGAGCTGTTTTTT
few	TRBJ1-6	TRBV27	NA	CASHAGYNSPLHF	TGTGCCAGCCACGCGGGGTATAATTCACCCCTCCACTTT
NA	TRBJ2-3	TRBV20-1	TRBD2	CRAPSGNTDTQYF	TGCAGGGCCCCTAGCGGGAACACAGATACGCAGTATTTT
NA	TRBJ2-3	TRBV3-1	NA	CASSQESGSGTDTQYF	TGTGCCAGCAGCCAAGAAAGCGGTAGCGGTACAGATACGCAGTATTTT
few	TRBJ2-1	TRBV5-8	NA	CASSLERVNEQFF	TGTGCCAGCAGCTTGGAACGCGTTAATGAGCAGTTCTTC
NA	TRBJ2-5	TRBV28	NA	CASSLSPGYQETQYF	TGTGCCAGCAGTTTAAGCCCGGGATATCAAGAGACCCAGTACTTC
few	TRBJ2-3	TRBV5-1	TRBD1	CASKDRDGDTQYF	TGCGCCAGCAAAGACAGGGACGGGGATACGCAGTATTTT
NA	TRBJ1-2	TRBV5-1	TRBD1	CASSTSGQGFYGYTF	TGCGCCAGCAGCACCTCGGGACAGGGGTTTTATGGCTACACCTTC
NA	TRBJ2-7	TRBV2	TRBD1	CASRGQGAKEQYF	TGTGCCAGCAGGGGACAGGGGGCGAAAGAGCAGTACTTC
NA	TRBJ2-7	TRBV7-9	NA	CASSLASGLGYEQYF	TGTGCCAGCAGCTTAGCGTCCGGGCTGGGATACGAGCAGTACTTC
NA	TRBJ2-7	TRBV10-3	TRBD1	CAIGVPGQVTYEQYF	TGTGCCATCGGAGTACCGGGACAGGTGACCTACGAGCAGTACTTC
NA	TRBJ1-2	TRBV28	TRBD1	CASRLQTGGTGGYTF	TGTGCCAGCAGGCTCCAGACAGGGGGCACGGGCGGCTACACCTTC
few	TRBJ2-1	TRBV11-2	TRBD2	CASRTSGRDNEQFF	TGTGCCAGCAGAACTAGCGGGAGAGATAATGAGCAGTTCTTC
NA	TRBJ2-7	TRBV7-9	TRBD1	CASSLQGQGFHEQYF	TGTGCCAGCAGCTTACAGGGACAGGGCTTCCACGAGCAGTACTTC
NA	TRBJ1-2	TRBV6-2/TRBV6-3	TRBD1	CASSNPPGQEGNTF	TGTGCCAGCAGTAACCCTCCGGGACAGGAAGGGAACACCTTC
NA	TRBJ1-2	TRBV6-5	TRBD1	CASSYLDRGYDGYTF	TGTGCCAGCAGTTACTTGGACAGGGGCTATGATGGCTACACCTTC
NA	TRBJ2-3	TRBV7-2	TRBD2	CASSPGPRRSSGRTLATDTQYF	TGTGCCAGCAGCCCGGGACCCCGCAGGTCTAGCGGGAGGACCCTAGCAACAGATACGCAGTATTTT
few	TRBJ2-5	TRBV20-1	TRBD1	CSARQTGEETQYF	TGCAGTGCTAGACAGACAGGGGAGGAGACCCAGTACTTC
NA	TRBJ2-4	TRBV13	TRBD2	CATSSGTENIQYF	TGTGCCACCTCTAGCGGGACAGAAAACATTCAGTACTTC
NA	TRBJ1-1	TRBV5-1	NA	CASSGGTRNTEAFF	TGCGCCAGCAGCGGGGGGACACGGAACACTGAAGCTTTCTTT
many	TRBJ2-7	TRBV7-8	TRBD1	CASSVGQGYSYEQYF	TGTGCCAGCAGCGTGGGACAGGGATACTCCTACGAGCAGTACTTC
few	TRBJ2-5	TRBV5-1	NA	CASSLNSGFQETQYF	TGCGCCAGCAGTCTAAATAGCGGATTCCAAGAGACCCAGTACTTC
few	TRBJ2-7	TRBV28	NA	CASGSRVPYEQYF	TGTGCCAGCGGGTCCCGGGTACCCTACGAGCAGTACTTC
many	TRBJ2-7	TRBV5-1	NA	CASSFTASSYEQYF	TGCGCCAGCAGCTTTACAGCGAGCTCCTACGAGCAGTACTTC
NA	TRBJ2-1	TRBV20-1	NA	CSAPPGVGEQFF	TGCAGTGCCCCCCCGGGCGTTGGTGAGCAGTTCTTC
few	TRBJ2-5	TRBV12-3/TRBV12-4	NA	CASRLHEGWVF	TGTGCCAGCAGGTTACATGAGGGGTGGGTCTTC
NA	TRBJ2-1	TRBV12-3/TRBV12-4	TRBD1	CASRDRAGLYNEQFF	TGTGCCAGCAGAGACAGGGCCGGGCTTTACAATGAGCAGTTCTTC
NA	TRBJ2-7	TRBV20-1	TRBD2	CSASHRAGAYEQYF	TGCAGTGCTAGCCATCGAGCGGGAGCCTACGAGCAGTACTTC
many	TRBJ1-1	TRBV11-2	TRBD1	CASSSTGDTEAFF	TGTGCCAGCAGCTCGACAGGGGACACTGAAGCTTTCTTT
few	TRBJ2-1	TRBV15	NA	CATSRARSSYNEQFF	TGTGCCACCAGCAGAGCGAGGAGTTCCTACAATGAGCAGTTCTTC
NA	TRBJ1-5	TRBV10-3	TRBD1	CAITKDRNQPQHF	TGTGCCATCACCAAGGACAGGAATCAGCCCCAGCATTTT
few	TRBJ2-1	TRBV5-1	TRBD2	CASSLWSGSLHNGQFF	TGCGCCAGCAGCTTGTGGAGCGGGAGTCTCCACAATGGGCAGTTCTTC
NA	TRBJ2-7	TRBV29-1	TRBD2	CSVGGSGTYEQYF	TGCAGCGTTGGGGGTAGCGGGACGTACGAGCAGTACTTC
NA	TRBJ2-5	TRBV5-1	TRBD1	CASSLLPQGAKYF	TGCGCCAGCAGCTTGCTTCCGCAGGGGGCGAAGTACTTC
few	TRBJ2-1	TRBV4-1	NA	CASSQVSTYNEQFF	TGCGCCAGCAGCCAAGTCAGTACCTACAATGAGCAGTTCTTC
NA	TRBJ1-1	TRBV18	TRBD1	CASRQGFMNTEAFF	TGTGCCAGCCGACAGGGTTTCATGAACACTGAAGCTTTCTTT
many	TRBJ2-1	TRBV9	TRBD2	CASSETGLGYNEQFF	TGTGCCAGCAGCGAAACGGGACTAGGCTACAATGAGCAGTTCTTC
NA	TRBJ2-5	TRBV7-2	TRBD2	CASSLVSGRTYNEQLF	TGTGCCAGCAGCTTAGTCAGCGGGAGGACCTACAATGAGCAGCTCTTC
few	TRBJ2-5	TRBV2	NA	CASSVFSSQETQYF	TGTGCCAGCAGTGTATTTAGCTCTCAAGAGACCCAGTACTTC